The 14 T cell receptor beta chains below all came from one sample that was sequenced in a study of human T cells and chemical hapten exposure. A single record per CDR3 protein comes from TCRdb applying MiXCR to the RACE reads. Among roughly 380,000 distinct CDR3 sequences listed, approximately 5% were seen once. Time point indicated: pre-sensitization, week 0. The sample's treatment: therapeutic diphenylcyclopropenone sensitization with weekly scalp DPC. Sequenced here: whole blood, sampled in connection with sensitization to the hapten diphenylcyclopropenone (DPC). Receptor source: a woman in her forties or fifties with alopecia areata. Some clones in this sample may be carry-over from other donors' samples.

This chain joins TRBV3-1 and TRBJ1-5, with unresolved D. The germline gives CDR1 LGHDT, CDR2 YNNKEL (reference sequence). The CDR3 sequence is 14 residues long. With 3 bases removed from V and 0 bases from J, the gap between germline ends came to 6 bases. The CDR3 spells CASSHSSSNQPQHF. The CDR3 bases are TGTGCCAGCAGCCATTCGAGTAGCAATCAGCCCCAGCATTTT.

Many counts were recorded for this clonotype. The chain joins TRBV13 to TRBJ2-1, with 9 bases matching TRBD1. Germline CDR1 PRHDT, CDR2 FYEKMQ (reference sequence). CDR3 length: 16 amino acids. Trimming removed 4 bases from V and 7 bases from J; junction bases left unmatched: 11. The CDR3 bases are TGTGCCAGCAGCTCACCCTGGACAGGGGTCAGGAATGAGCAGTTCTTC. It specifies CASSSPWTGVRNEQFF. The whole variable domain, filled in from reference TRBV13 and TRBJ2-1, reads AAGVIQSPRHLIKEKRETATLKCYPIPRHDTVYWYQQGPGQDPQFLISFYEKMQSDKGSIPDRFSAQQFSDYHSELNMSSLELGDSALYFCASSSPWTGVRNEQFFGPGTRLTVL.

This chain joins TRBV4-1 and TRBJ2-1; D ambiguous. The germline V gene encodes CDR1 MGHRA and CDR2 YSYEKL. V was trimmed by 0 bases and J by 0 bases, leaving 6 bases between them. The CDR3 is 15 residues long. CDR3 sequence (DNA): TGCGCCAGCAGCCAAGAGGATAGCTCCTACAATGAGCAGTTCTTC. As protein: CASSQEDSSYNEQFF.

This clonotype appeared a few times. Here the CDR3 DNA reads TGTGCCAGCAGCCAAGTTGCGGGGGGGTCAGATACGCAGTATTTT. As protein: CASSQVAGGSDTQYF. The chain recombines TRBV3-1 with TRBJ2-3, with 9 positions matching TRBD2. The junction had 3 bases not matched to a gene; V was cut back by 1 base and J by 4 bases. The CDR3 contains 15 residues. Germline CDR1 reads LGHDT; CDR2 reads YNNKEL (reference sequence).

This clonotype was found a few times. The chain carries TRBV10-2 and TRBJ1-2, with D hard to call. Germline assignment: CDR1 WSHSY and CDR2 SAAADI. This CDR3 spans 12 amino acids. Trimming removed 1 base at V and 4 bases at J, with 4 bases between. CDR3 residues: CASSEYSYGYTF. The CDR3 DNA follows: TGCGCCAGCAGTGAGTACTCCTATGGCTACACCTTC.

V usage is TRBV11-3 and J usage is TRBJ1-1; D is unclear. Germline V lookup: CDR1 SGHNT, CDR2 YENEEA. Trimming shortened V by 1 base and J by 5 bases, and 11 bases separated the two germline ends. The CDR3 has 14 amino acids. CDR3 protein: CASSLGGIGTEAFF. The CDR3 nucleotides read TGTGCCAGCAGCTTAGGTGGGATAGGAACTGAAGCTTTCTTT.

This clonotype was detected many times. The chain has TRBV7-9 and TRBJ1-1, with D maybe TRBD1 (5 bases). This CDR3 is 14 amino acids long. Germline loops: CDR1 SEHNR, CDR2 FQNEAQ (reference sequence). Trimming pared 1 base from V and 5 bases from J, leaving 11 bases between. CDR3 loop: CASSLGGRRTEAFF. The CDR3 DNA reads TGTGCCAGCAGCTTAGGGGGGAGACGAACTGAAGCTTTCTTT.

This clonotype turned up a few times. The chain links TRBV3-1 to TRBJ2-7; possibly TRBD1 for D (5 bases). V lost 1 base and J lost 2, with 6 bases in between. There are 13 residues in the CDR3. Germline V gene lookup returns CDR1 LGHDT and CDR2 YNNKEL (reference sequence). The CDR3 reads CASSQVRAYEQYF. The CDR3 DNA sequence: TGTGCCAGCAGCCAAGTCAGGGCCTACGAGCAGTACTTC.

CDR3 amino acids: CASSSSHSNQPQHF. CDR3 nucleotide sequence: TGTGCCAGCAGTTCCTCACATAGCAATCAGCCCCAGCATTTT. The chain carries TRBV7-2 and TRBJ1-5; no definite D call. Germline CDR1 and CDR2: SGHTA and FQGNSA. Trimming left V 6 bases short and J 0 bases short, with 9 bases between. The CDR3 consists of 14 residues.

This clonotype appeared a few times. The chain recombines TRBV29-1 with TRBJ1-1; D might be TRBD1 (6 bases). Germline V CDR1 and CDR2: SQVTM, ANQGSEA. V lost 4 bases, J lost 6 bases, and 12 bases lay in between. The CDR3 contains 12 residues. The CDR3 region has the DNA TGCAGCGTTGGTTACAGGGATGCTGAAGCTTTCTTT. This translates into CSVGYRDAEAFF.

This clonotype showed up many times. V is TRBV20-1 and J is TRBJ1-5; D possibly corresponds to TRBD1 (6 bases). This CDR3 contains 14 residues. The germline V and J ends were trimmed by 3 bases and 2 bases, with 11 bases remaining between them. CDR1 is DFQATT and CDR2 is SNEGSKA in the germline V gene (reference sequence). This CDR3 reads CSASKGHRNQPQHF. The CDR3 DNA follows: TGCAGTGCTAGTAAGGGACACCGCAATCAGCCCCAGCATTTT.

Written as DNA, the CDR3 is TGTGCCAGCAGTTTAGATGAGCGTAGGACATACAATCAGCCCCAGCATTTT. It encodes CASSLDERRTYNQPQHF. The J gene is TRBJ1-5, the V gene TRBV28; D perhaps matches TRBD1 (5 bases). The V gene lost 2 bases and the J gene lost 3 bases, with 17 bases spanning the gap. The length of the CDR3 is 17 residues. Germline assignment: CDR1 MDHEN and CDR2 SYDVKM.

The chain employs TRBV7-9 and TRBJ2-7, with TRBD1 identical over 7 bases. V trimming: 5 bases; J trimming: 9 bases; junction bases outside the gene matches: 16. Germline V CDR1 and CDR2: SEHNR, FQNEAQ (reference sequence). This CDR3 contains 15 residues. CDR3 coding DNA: TGTGCCAGCAGCATCGAGGGGACAGTAAAATCCCGGCAGTACTTC. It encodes CASSIEGTVKSRQYF.

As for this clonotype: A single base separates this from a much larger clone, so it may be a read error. The DNA of the CDR3 is TGTGCCAGCAGTCCCCACGTCGGCTTGCTAGACATTCAGTACTTC. This encodes CASSPHVGLLDIQYF. The genes are TRBV27 and TRBJ2-4, with D hard to call. CDR1 and CDR2 from the germline V gene are MNHEY and SMNVEV (reference sequence). This CDR3 has 15 amino acids. With 5 bases removed from V and 8 bases from J, the gap between germline ends came to 19 bases.